The subject of this entry is one T cell receptor beta chain. What it recognizes is unknown. This CDR3 region has 15 residues. Per the germline V gene, CDR1 is SNHLY and CDR2 is FYNNEI. With 3 bases removed from V and 4 bases from J, the gap between germline ends came to 13 bases. Libraries were prepared by immunoSEQ multiplex PCR; TCRdb keeps only in-frame clonotypes and omits some of them. The sample includes some 2.1 million clones, 85% to 95% of them seen just once. All donors qualified as healthy HIV-negative adults and had experienced no recent acute infections or vaccinations. The study separated CD4+ cells into CD45RA+ naive and CD45RA-negative memory subsets. The data were obtained in a study of shared clonotypes between healthy human individuals. Looking at the study overall: With ages of 18 to 49, the donors were a couple of women and three men.

Study-wide findings and caveats: The study drew on few donors, limiting represented genetic and exposure-history diversity.

V and J are TRBV2 and TRBJ1-3, with a possible D match to TRBD1 (5 bases). The receptor comes from a man younger than 35 in good health. The sample was naive CD4+ T cells sorted from blood. Noted subset: CD45RA+ positively selected. The CDR3 DNA reads as TGTGCCAGCAGTGAGCTTAGGGGACCGGGAAACACCATATATTTT. Translating it yields CASSELRGPGNTIYF.